This T cell receptor (beta chain) comes out of a study of T cell responses to AZD1222 COVID-19 vaccine. TCRdb keeps only in-frame clones here, not all; method: immunoSEQ multiplex PCR. The sample yields fewer than 150,000 clones, roughly 88% seen once. The origin of this receptor is an adult who received the AZD1222 COVID-19 vaccine. The starting material was peripheral blood, obtained 28 days after the second AZD1222 dose.

The CDR3 sequence is CASSLTGTAGTEAFF. CDR3 coding DNA: TGCGCCAGCAGCTTGACCGGGACAGCGGGCACTGAAGCTTTCTTT. The chain is built from TRBV5-1 and TRBJ1-1; 7 positions match TRBD1. The CDR3 consists of 15 residues. The V segment lost 1 base and the J segment 4 bases; nucleotides outside the gene matches: 7. Germline values: CDR1 SGHRS, CDR2 YFSETQ.